This T cell receptor beta chain was sequenced for a study of cytomegalovirus exposure and HLA in healthy donors. Vbeta (60) and Jbeta (13) primers were used in the PCR. Produced via immunoSEQ multiplex PCR; TCRdb's table is partial and in-frame only. Its table lists 150,000 to 200,000 clones. J was trimmed by 4 bases and V by 2 bases; bases with no gene match: 7. There are 19 residues in the CDR3. Looked up from germline, CDR1 is MNHEY and CDR2 is SMNVEV (reference sequence). The rearrangement joins TRBV27 to TRBJ2-2; 16 bases are shared with TRBD2. This receptor was obtained from a woman in her sixties in good health and CMV-seronegative. The material sequenced was PBMCs. CDR3 nucleotide sequence: TGTGCCAGCAGTTTACTGGGACTAGCGGGAGGGGGGAGCACCGGGGAGCTGTTTTTT. Its protein is CASSLLGLAGGGSTGELFF.